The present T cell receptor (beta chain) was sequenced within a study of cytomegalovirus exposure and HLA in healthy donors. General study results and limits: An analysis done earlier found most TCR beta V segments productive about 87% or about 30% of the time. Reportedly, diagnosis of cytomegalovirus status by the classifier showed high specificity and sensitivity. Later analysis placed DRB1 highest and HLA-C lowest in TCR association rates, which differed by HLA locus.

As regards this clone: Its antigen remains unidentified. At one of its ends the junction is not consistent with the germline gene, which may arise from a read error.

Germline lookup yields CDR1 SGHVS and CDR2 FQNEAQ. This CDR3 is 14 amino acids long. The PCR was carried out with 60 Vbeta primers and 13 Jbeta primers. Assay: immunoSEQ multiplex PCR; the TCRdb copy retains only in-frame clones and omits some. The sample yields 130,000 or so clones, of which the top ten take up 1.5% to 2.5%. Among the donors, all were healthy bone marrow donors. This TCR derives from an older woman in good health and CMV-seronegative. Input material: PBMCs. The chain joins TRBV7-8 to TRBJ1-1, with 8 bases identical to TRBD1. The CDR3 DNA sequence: TGTGCCGGCAGAGGGACAGGCTGGGGCACTGAAGCTTTCTTT. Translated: CAGRGTGWGTEAFF. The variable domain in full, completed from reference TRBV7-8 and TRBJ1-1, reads GAGVSQSPRYKVAKRGQDVALRCDPISGHVSLFWYQQALGQGPEFLTYFQNEAQLDKSGLPSDRFFAERPEGSVSTLKIQRTQQEDSAVYLCAGRGTGWGTEAFFGQGTRLTVV.